Below, one TCR beta chain is given with its context. This specimen belongs to a study of blood T cell repertoires in COVID-19. Clones were sequenced by immunoSEQ multiplex PCR, and TCRdb holds only the in-frame ones, with some missing. Here the sample spans 200,000 to 250,000 clones, 84% being singletons. The CDR3 is 16 residues long. Germline assignment: CDR1 MGHDK and CDR2 SYGVNS. Trimming cost V 3 bases and J 6 bases; bases outside gene matches: 7. The clonotype was recovered from a woman over 75 with active or convalescent COVID-19. V usage is TRBV25-1 and J usage is TRBJ2-2, with 10 bases matching TRBD1. The sample consisted of peripheral blood. In DNA form, the CDR3 reads TGTGCCAGCAGTGACCTCCTAGGGACAGGGGCCGGGGAGCTGTTTTTT. Its protein is CASSDLLGTGAGELFF.